This TCR beta chain was profiled in a study of beta chain features in type 1 diabetes. The study, taken as a whole, reports: For patients, the naive, central memory and Treg TCRB repertoires appeared more alike than for healthy donors. Across all four CD4+ subsets, people with type 1 diabetes showed modestly shorter TCRB CDR3s.

Expressed TCRB transcripts were sequenced because the entire RNA isolate underwent reverse transcription. Measured with immunoSEQ multiplex PCR; TCRdb has only the in-frame clones, and not every one. This table holds 400,000 or so clones, around 10% found once. The CDR3 consists of 14 residues. The germline V gene has CDR1 SGHTA and CDR2 FQGNSA. Trimming took 5 bases from V and 6 from J, leaving 13 bases between them. By way of CD45RO/CCR7/CD25/CD127/CD95/CD27, the CD4+ regulatory, stem cell-like memory, central memory and naive cells were sorted. This clone was picked up a small number of times. Its cognate antigen is unknown.

The chain links TRBV7-2 to TRBJ2-2, with D unresolved. The sample comprised central memory CD4+ T cells from blood. The clonotype comes from a man aged 30-40 years with type 1 diabetes. The DNA for the CDR3 is TGTGCCAGCAGCCCATCCCGTGAGGCCGGGGAGCTGTTTTTT. It is translated as CASSPSREAGELFF. Full variable domain (rest looked up from reference TRBV7-2 and TRBJ2-2): GAGVSQSPSNKVTEKGKDVELRCDPISGHTALYWYRQSLGQGLEFLIYFQGNSAPDKSGLPSDRFSAERTGGSVSTLTIQRTQQEDSAVYLCASSPSREAGELFFGEGSRLTVL.